The 31 T cell receptor beta chains below all came from one sample that was sequenced in a study of shared clonotypes between healthy human individuals. Data came from immunoSEQ multiplex PCR; TCRdb stores just in-frame clones and leaves some out. The data hold more than 2 million clones, with around 95% observed a single time. The specimen was naive CD4+ T cells sorted from blood. The subset was: CD45RA+ positively selected. All receptors come from a man aged 18-30 years in good health.

The chain combines TRBV6-1 with TRBJ1-6; D is undetermined. Trimming took 10 bases from V and 0 from J, leaving 13 bases between them. CDR1 and CDR2 from the germline V gene are MNHNS and SASEGT. The CDR3 has 15 residues. This CDR3 is CATASRTSYNSPLHF. In DNA form, the CDR3 reads TGTGCCACAGCATCCAGGACCTCCTATAATTCACCCCTCCACTTT.

The chain carries TRBV18 and TRBJ1-2; D is unclear. CDR1 and CDR2 from the germline V gene are KGHSH and LQKENI. This CDR3 is 15 amino acids long. Trimming pared 3 bases from V and 2 bases from J, leaving 13 bases between. This CDR3 reads CASSPQPGDNYGYTF. DNA for the CDR3: TGTGCCAGCTCACCCCAACCGGGAGACAACTATGGCTACACCTTC.

V usage is TRBV5-4 and J usage is TRBJ1-4, with D maybe TRBD1 (6 bases). The germline CDR1 and CDR2 sequences are SGHNT and YYREEE (reference sequence). The germline V and J ends were trimmed by 4 bases and 8 bases, with 15 bases remaining between them. This CDR3 is built from 14 residues. In DNA form, the CDR3 reads TGTGCCAGCAGCCCCGACCGGACAGCGGAAAAACTGTTTTTT. Translating it yields CASSPDRTAEKLFF.

CDR3 loop: CASSIDWGGNEQFF. The CDR3 nucleotides read TGTGCCAGCAGCATCGACTGGGGGGGCAATGAGCAGTTCTTC. This chain uses TRBV5-4 with TRBJ2-1; 7 nucleotides line up with TRBD2. Germline-derived CDR1 and CDR2 are SGHNT and YYREEE (reference sequence). The J segment lost 6 bases and the V segment lost 4 bases, leaving 7 bases of the junction unmatched. This CDR3 is 14 amino acids long.

This clone was observed once. The V gene is TRBV28, the J gene TRBJ2-7; either TRBD1 or TRBD2 may fit D (6 bases each). CDR1 is MDHEN, CDR2 SYDVKM, per germline. CDR3 length: 13 amino acids. The V and J ends lost 4 bases and 7 bases respectively, with 14 bases between them. CDR3 coding DNA: TGTGCCAGCAGTTCCCAAGGGGGGAGGGAGCAGTACTTC. Translating it yields CASSSQGGREQYF.

This clone appeared a single time. The chain has TRBV28 and TRBJ1-5; maybe TRBD1 (5 bases). Germline CDR1 MDHEN, CDR2 SYDVKM. This CDR3 has 17 residues. V lost 7 bases to trimming and J lost 4 bases, with 23 bases between them. CDR3 sequence (DNA): TGTGCCAGCAATACTCGTTGGGGCAGTGGGGAAAATCAGCCCCAGCATTTT. This encodes CASNTRWGSGENQPQHF. The full variable domain, its missing parts supplied by reference TRBV28 and TRBJ1-5, is DVKVTQSSRYLVKRTGEKVFLECVQDMDHENMFWYRQDPGLGLRLIYFSYDVKMKEKGDIPEGYSVSREKKERFSLILESASTNQTSMYLCASNTRWGSGENQPQHFGDGTRLSIL.

The chain joins TRBV6-6 to TRBJ1-1, with D perhaps matching TRBD1 (6 bases). Trimming left V 6 bases short and J 8 bases short, with 10 bases between. The germline CDR1 and CDR2 sequences are MNHNY and SVGAGI (reference sequence). This CDR3 is built from 11 residues. The CDR3 sequence: CASSRTGEAFF. The CDR3 coding sequence is TGTGCCAGCAGCCGCACAGGGGAAGCTTTCTTT.

As regards this clone: Other DNA sequences of this sample code for an identical CDR3. The rearrangement links TRBV20-1 to TRBJ2-7; D is unclear. The germline V gene encodes CDR1 DFQATT and CDR2 SNEGSKA (reference sequence). The CDR3 is 11 amino acids. The ends were cut back, 3 bases at V and 2 bases at J, with 5 bases in the middle. The chain's CDR3 is CSARDTYEQYF. CDR3 bases: TGCAGTGCTAGGGATACCTACGAGCAGTACTTC.

The chain has TRBV7-9 and TRBJ2-1; D may correspond to TRBD1 or TRBD2 (5 bases each). CDR1 SEHNR and CDR2 FQNEAQ come from the germline V gene (reference sequence). Trimming took 0 bases from V and 15 from J, leaving 12 bases between them. This CDR3 region has 12 residues. CDR3 sequence reads: CASSLAGGMGFF. The CDR3 DNA reads as TGTGCCAGCAGCTTAGCTGGGGGTATGGGGTTCTTC.

This chain joins TRBV7-8 and TRBJ2-7; D not certain. The CDR3 consists of 15 residues. The germline gives CDR1 SGHVS, CDR2 FQNEAQ. Trimming stripped 1 base from V and 0 bases from J, with 10 bases between. The CDR3 DNA is TGTGCCAGCAGCTTAGTCAGAATTAGCTCCTACGAGCAGTACTTC. This sequence encodes CASSLVRISSYEQYF.

A word on this clone: Other DNA variants within this sample encode the same CDR3. The chain employs TRBV5-1 and TRBJ1-4; 10 bases fit TRBD1. Losses at the gene ends were 2 bases for V and 7 bases for J; bases not matched to a gene: 2. The CDR3 covers 14 residues. Germline CDR1 reads SGHRS; CDR2 reads YFSETQ. CDR3 amino acids: CASSLDRGREKLFF. The CDR3 DNA sequence: TGCGCCAGCAGCTTAGACAGGGGGCGTGAAAAACTGTTTTTT.

The rearrangement links TRBV10-1 to TRBJ1-2; possibly TRBD1 for D (5 bases). The germline gives CDR1 WNHNN, CDR2 SYGVQD (reference sequence). The CDR3 sequence is 13 residues long. The germline V and J ends were trimmed by 4 bases and 8 bases, with 14 bases remaining between them. The CDR3 DNA follows: TGCGCCAGCAGTGCCTGGCCGGGGGGAGGCTACACCTTC. Translating it yields CASSAWPGGGYTF.

The genes are TRBV7-2 and TRBJ1-4; D is uncertain. This CDR3 has 13 amino acids. Germline CDR1 SGHTA, CDR2 FQGNSA. V lost 1 base and J 11 bases, leaving 11 bases between the germline ends. CDR3 coding DNA: TGTGCCAGCAGCTTAGGGGCCAGCGAGAAACTGTTTTTT. It codes for CASSLGASEKLFF.

The genes are TRBV19 and TRBJ1-2; no firm D call. The V gene lost 6 bases and the J gene lost 3 bases, with 17 bases spanning the gap. Germline assignment: CDR1 LNHDA and CDR2 SQIVND (reference sequence). The CDR3 covers 15 residues. The CDR3 loop reads CASSPSSIRDYGYTF. The CDR3 DNA sequence: TGTGCCAGTAGCCCCTCGTCTATTCGGGACTATGGCTACACCTTC.

The rearrangement uses TRBV30 and TRBJ1-1, with 7 bases lining up with TRBD1. Trimming cost V 1 base and J 5 bases; bases outside gene matches: 10. CDR1 is GTSNPN, CDR2 SVGIG, per germline (reference sequence). The CDR3 is made up of 15 amino acids. The CDR3 spells CAWSGQGIRITEAFF. The CDR3 nucleotides are TGTGCCTGGAGTGGACAGGGTATAAGGATAACTGAAGCTTTCTTT. The complete variable domain, with remaining parts taken from reference TRBV30 and TRBJ1-1, reads SQTIHQWPATLVQPVGSPLSLECTVEGTSNPNLYWYRQAAGRGLQLLFYSVGIGQISSEVPQNLSASRPQDRQFILSSKKLLLSDSGFYLCAWSGQGIRITEAFFGQGTRLTVV.

This chain uses TRBV7-2 with TRBJ1-4; D might be TRBD1 (6 bases). Trimming cost V 3 bases and J 8 bases, with 13 bases left between them. This CDR3 spans 14 amino acids. Germline V gene data show CDR1 as SGHTA and CDR2 as FQGNSA. The CDR3 sequence is CASSLSGAREKLFF. DNA of the CDR3: TGTGCCAGCAGCTTGTCAGGGGCGCGAGAAAAACTGTTTTTT.

Notes on this clone: Other DNA variants within this sample encode the same CDR3. The V gene is TRBV7-2, the J gene TRBJ2-1; 14 nucleotides line up with TRBD2. Germline V gene sequence: CDR1 SGHTA, CDR2 FQGNSA. Trimming cost V 0 bases and J 8 bases; bases outside gene matches: 3. The CDR3 loop spans 16 amino acids. In nucleotides, the CDR3 is TGTGCCAGCAGCTTAGCGGGGACTAGCGGGAGCTATGAGCAGTTCTTC. This encodes CASSLAGTSGSYEQFF.

This clone was picked up a small number of times. Distinct nucleotide sequences in the sample also encode this CDR3. The chain uses TRBV5-4 and TRBJ1-1; D is uncertain. Germline V gene sequence: CDR1 SGHNT, CDR2 YYREEE (reference sequence). The length of the CDR3 is 13 residues. Trimming removed 0 bases at V and 1 base at J, with 4 bases between. The CDR3 reads CASSLDSNTEAFF. The CDR3 coding sequence is TGTGCCAGCAGCTTGGACTCGAACACTGAAGCTTTCTTT.

The chain has TRBV5-6 and TRBJ2-7; TRBD2 matches 11 bases. Germline CDR1 SGHDT, CDR2 YYEEEE. This CDR3 region has 13 residues. V was pared by 6 bases and J by 13 bases, with 12 bases of the junction left unmatched. As DNA, the CDR3 is TGTGCCAGCACCGGACTAGCGGGCCATTCGCCATACTTC. Translation: CASTGLAGHSPYF.

The V gene is TRBV10-2, the J gene TRBJ1-2, with 7 bases identical to TRBD1. This CDR3 contains 14 residues. Germline trimming cut 2 bases from V and 3 bases from J; bases unmatched to any gene: 3. Per the germline V gene, CDR1 is WSHSY and CDR2 is SAAADI. This chain's CDR3 is CASSELQGYYGYTF. CDR3 in DNA: TGCGCCAGCAGTGAGCTACAGGGGTACTATGGCTACACCTTC.

The rearrangement links TRBV4-1 to TRBJ2-3, with 11 bases matching TRBD2. This CDR3 comprises 18 residues. The V gene's germline CDR1 is MGHRA and CDR2 YSYEKL. V was clipped by 1 base and J by 0 bases; unmatched bases: 6. The CDR3 DNA sequence: TGCGCCAGCAGCCAAGGGGGGACTAGCGGTCTAAGCACAGATACGCAGTATTTT. Protein product: CASSQGGTSGLSTDTQYF.

V is TRBV9 and J is TRBJ1-5, with unresolved D. The germline V and J ends were trimmed by 0 bases and 3 bases, with 7 bases remaining between them. Germline CDR1 is SGDLS and CDR2 is YYNGEE. The length of the CDR3 is 14 residues. The CDR3 DNA sequence: TGTGCCAGCAGCGTAGGGCAGCTCAATCAGCCCCAGCATTTT. Protein product: CASSVGQLNQPQHF.

This chain links TRBV18 with TRBJ2-5; D is undetermined. V lost 1 base and J 2 bases, leaving 8 bases between the germline ends. CDR3 length equals 14 residues. Germline assignment: CDR1 KGHSH and CDR2 LQKENI. For the CDR3, the DNA is TGTGCCAGCTCACCACTTTCAAGGCAAGAGACCCAGTACTTC. Translated, it gives CASSPLSRQETQYF.

This chain joins TRBV5-1 and TRBJ1-1; 7 positions match TRBD1. The CDR3 is 12 residues long. J was trimmed by 3 bases and V by 5 bases; bases with no gene match: 1. Germline loops: CDR1 SGHRS, CDR2 YFSETQ. This chain's CDR3 is CASSQGDTEAFF. The CDR3 DNA is TGCGCCAGCAGTCAGGGGGACACTGAAGCTTTCTTT.

V is TRBV30 and J is TRBJ1-1; D gene ambiguous. The CDR3 sequence is 12 residues long. Germline V gene sequence: CDR1 GTSNPN, CDR2 SVGIG (reference sequence). The ends were cut back, 8 bases at V and 0 bases at J, with 10 bases in the middle. DNA of the CDR3: TGTGCCCGGAACAGAGTGAACACTGAAGCTTTCTTT. It is translated as CARNRVNTEAFF.

The chain uses TRBV19 and TRBJ1-5; 8 positions match TRBD1. J gave up 2 bases and V 11 bases, and 23 bases lay outside the gene matches. This CDR3 region has 19 residues. Germline V CDR1 and CDR2: LNHDA, SQIVND (reference sequence). The CDR3 DNA follows: TGTGCCTCCAAAGGGCAGGGGGCTACATTTAGAGGTGGCAATCAGCCCCAGCATTTT. Translation: CASKGQGATFRGGNQPQHF.

The V call is TRBV28, the J call TRBJ2-5, with D perhaps TRBD1 or TRBD2 (6 bases each). The CDR3 extends over 17 amino acids. The V end was cut by 2 bases, the J end by 3 bases, with 19 bases between. In germline, CDR1 is MDHEN, CDR2 SYDVKM. The CDR3 DNA follows: TGTGCCAGCAGTTTAAACCAATGGGGGGCTAGCGAAGAGACCCAGTACTTC. Translating gives CASSLNQWGASEETQYF.

The table lists this clone with a count of one. The chain is built from TRBV10-3 and TRBJ2-3; a weak D match, TRBD2 (5 bases). Germline lookup yields CDR1 ENHRY and CDR2 SYGVKD. The CDR3 is 14 amino acids. V gave up 7 bases and J gave up 0 bases, with 11 bases separating them. DNA for the CDR3: TGTGCCATCACCCGGGAATTGAGCACAGATACGCAGTATTTT. This codes for CAITRELSTDTQYF.

For this clone: This specimen includes other DNA sequences encoding the same CDR3. V usage is TRBV5-1 and J usage is TRBJ2-7, with D perhaps matching TRBD1 or TRBD2 (5 bases each). Germline CDR1 is SGHRS and CDR2 is YFSETQ. This CDR3 has 13 amino acids. V lost 6 bases to trimming and J lost 2 bases, with 12 bases between them. CDR3: CASTRDGTYEQYF. The CDR3 DNA sequence: TGCGCCAGCACCCGGGACGGAACCTACGAGCAGTACTTC.

The V call is TRBV7-9, the J call TRBJ2-5; no definite D call. This CDR3 region has 15 residues. Germline lookup yields CDR1 SEHNR and CDR2 FQNEAQ (reference sequence). V was clipped by 1 base and J by 1 base, with 10 bases between them. The CDR3 here is CASSLGHGSQETQYF. CDR3 coding DNA: TGTGCCAGCAGCTTAGGACACGGATCCCAAGAGACCCAGTACTTC.

The J gene is TRBJ1-2, the V gene TRBV6-1; the match to TRBD1 covers 7 bases. The junction had 11 bases not matched to a gene; V was cut back by 2 bases and J by 8 bases. In germline, CDR1 is MNHNS, CDR2 SASEGT. The CDR3 covers 15 residues. This CDR3 is CASSESYRGRGGYTF. CDR3 nucleotides: TGTGCCAGCAGTGAAAGCTACAGGGGAAGAGGGGGCTACACCTTC.